Detailed here is one TCR beta chain. From the 5' RACE reads, TCRdb called clonotypes with MiXCR, one entry per CDR3 protein. The sample lists 350,000 to 400,000 distinct CDR3 sequences, more than 25% occurring once. This sample is drawn from a study of identical twins' blood T cells. The germline CDR1 and CDR2 sequences are SGHRS and YFSETQ. Trimming removed 6 bases from V and 5 bases from J; junction bases left unmatched: 8. The CDR3 spans 15 residues. The TCR sequence derives from a woman between 18 and 55 years old in good health. The chain has TRBV5-1 and TRBJ2-1; 10 bases fit TRBD2. The source material was PBMCs. This chain's CDR3 is CASIELAGVNNEQFF. In DNA, the CDR3 is TGCGCCAGCATAGAGCTAGCGGGGGTGAACAATGAGCAGTTCTTC.